These 14 T cell receptor beta chains originate from one sample sequenced in a study of T cells in Graves' hyperthyroidism and ophthalmopathy. The TCR beta CDR3 regions underwent amplification using RNA transcripts as the source. A set of HTBI primers served as the primers for a first-round RT-PCR of the TCR CDR3. One entry per CDR3 protein, called by TCRdb with MiXCR from the multiplex PCR reads. The table lists around 570,000 distinct CDR3 sequences, 15% to 20% of them singletons, with over 45% in the top ten. Sequenced sample: blood. Receptor source: a man aged 40-50 years with Graves' ophthalmopathy.

Only a few counts were recorded for this clonotype. The chain recombines TRBV2 with TRBJ2-2; the D gene is possibly TRBD1 (6 bases). This CDR3 has 13 amino acids. Trimming took 6 bases from V and 7 from J, leaving 12 bases between them. Germline CDR1 is SNHLY and CDR2 is FYNNEI. The CDR3: CASSRGQNGELFF. Written as DNA, the CDR3 is TGTGCCAGCAGCCGCGGACAGAACGGGGAGCTGTTTTTT. Full variable domain (outside the CDR3, taken from reference TRBV2 and TRBJ2-2): EPEVTQTPSHQVTQMGQEVILRCVPISNHLYFYWYRQILGQKVEFLVSFYNNEISEKSEIFDDQFSVERPDGSNFTLKIRSTKLEDSAMYFCASSRGQNGELFFGEGSRLTVL.

The chain employs TRBV20-1 and TRBJ2-7; D remains unclear. Germline-derived CDR1 and CDR2 are DFQATT and SNEGSKA (reference sequence). This CDR3 region has 12 residues. Trimming left V 6 bases short and J 0 bases short, with 9 bases between. The CDR3 sequence: CSATPSSYEQYF. Here the CDR3 DNA reads TGCAGTGCCACTCCTTCCTCCTACGAGCAGTACTTC.

There are a few counts of this clonotype. The V gene is TRBV5-1, the J gene TRBJ1-2; D is possibly TRBD1 (5 bases). The length of the CDR3 is 11 residues. Looked up from germline, CDR1 is SGHRS and CDR2 is YFSETQ. Trimming removed 5 bases from V and 7 bases from J, with 9 bases in between. The chain's CDR3 is CASRTGGGYTF. The DNA of the CDR3 is TGCGCCAGCAGAACCGGGGGTGGCTACACCTTC.

This chain connects TRBV12-3 or TRBV12-4 to TRBJ2-7, with D maybe TRBD1 (6 bases). The CDR3 has 20 amino acids. Trimming removed 4 bases at V and 4 bases at J, with 32 bases between. The CDR3 sequence: CASSSPRRAGESTRVYEQYF. CDR3 bases: TGTGCCAGCAGTTCCCCAAGAAGGGCAGGGGAGAGTACACGAGTATACGAGCAGTACTTC.

This clonotype came up many times. The chain recombines TRBV5-1 with TRBJ2-2, with D tentatively TRBD1 (5 bases). V was pared by 4 bases and J by 5 bases, with 12 bases between. This CDR3 is 14 amino acids long. Germline loops: CDR1 SGHRS, CDR2 YFSETQ. Here the CDR3 reads CASSRLTVTGELFF. The DNA of the CDR3 is TGCGCCAGCAGCCGCTTGACAGTTACCGGGGAGCTGTTTTTT.

This clonotype has a count of ten or more. CDR3 DNA: TGTGCCAGCGGTAGGACAGGGCTAAGCTCACCCCTCCACTTT. Translating gives CASGRTGLSSPLHF. The chain employs TRBV28 and TRBJ1-6, with 8 bases lining up with TRBD1. The CDR3 has 14 residues. The germline V gene encodes CDR1 MDHEN and CDR2 SYDVKM. The V segment lost 8 bases and the J segment 10 bases; nucleotides outside the gene matches: 10. The entire variable domain, with the rest obtained from reference TRBV28 and TRBJ1-6, is as follows: DVKVTQSSRYLVKRTGEKVFLECVQDMDHENMFWYRQDPGLGLRLIYFSYDVKMKEKGDIPEGYSVSREKKERFSLILESASTNQTSMYLCASGRTGLSSPLHFGNGTRLTVT.

CDR3 nucleotides: TGTGCCAGCAGCTCCCGGGCTAGCGGGTACGAGCAGTACTTC. Translated, it gives CASSSRASGYEQYF. This sequence joins TRBV11-2 and TRBJ2-7; TRBD2 matches at 8 bases. Germline-derived CDR1 and CDR2 are SGHAT and FQNNGV. There are 14 residues in the CDR3. V lost 4 bases to trimming and J lost 4 bases; unmatched junction nucleotides: 6.

V and J are TRBV20-1 and TRBJ2-1, with 8 bases aligning to TRBD1. Germline assignment: CDR1 DFQATT and CDR2 SNEGSKA (reference sequence). V was clipped by 5 bases and J by 6 bases; unmatched bases: 6. The CDR3 length is 13 residues. CDR3 in amino acids: CSAPGGFSNEQFF. The CDR3 bases are TGCAGTGCTCCAGGGGGCTTTAGCAATGAGCAGTTCTTC.

V usage is TRBV20-1 and J usage is TRBJ2-5; 11 positions agree with TRBD2. The V gene end was trimmed by 5 bases and the J gene end by 3 bases; junction bases not matched to a gene: 14. Per germline, CDR1 DFQATT and CDR2 SNEGSKA (reference sequence). There are 17 residues in the CDR3. DNA for the CDR3: TGCAGTGCTGAACCTCGACTAGCGGGATGGGGGGAAGAGACCCAGTACTTC. Residues: CSAEPRLAGWGEETQYF.

This clonotype appeared many times. V and J are TRBV20-1 and TRBJ2-3, with D unresolved. The germline V and J ends were trimmed by 0 bases and 1 base, with 8 bases remaining between them. CDR1 is DFQATT, CDR2 SNEGSKA, per germline (reference sequence). This CDR3 is built from 14 residues. The CDR3 loop reads CSARDRLGTDTQYF. Written as DNA, the CDR3 is TGCAGTGCTAGAGATCGACTCGGCACAGATACGCAGTATTTT.

The chain combines TRBV2 with TRBJ1-5; no firm D call. Germline V lookup: CDR1 SNHLY, CDR2 FYNNEI. The CDR3 consists of 16 residues. V lost 7 bases, J lost 2 bases, and 18 bases lay in between. CDR3 DNA: TGTGCCAGCAACAAGGAACCCCGAGCGGGCAATCAGCCCCAGCATTTT. Translating gives CASNKEPRAGNQPQHF. The whole variable domain, remainder taken from reference TRBV2 and TRBJ1-5, is EPEVTQTPSHQVTQMGQEVILRCVPISNHLYFYWYRQILGQKVEFLVSFYNNEISEKSEIFDDQFSVERPDGSNFTLKIRSTKLEDSAMYFCASNKEPRAGNQPQHFGDGTRLSIL.

There are a few counts of this clonotype. The V call is TRBV12-3 or TRBV12-4, the J call TRBJ2-3; TRBD2 matches at 13 bases. Trimming cost V 5 bases and J 3 bases; bases outside gene matches: 5. The CDR3 totals 16 residues. The CDR3 nucleotides are TGTGCCAGCAGTCTTTCGGGACTAGCGGGAACAGATACGCAGTATTTT. It specifies CASSLSGLAGTDTQYF.

The chain uses TRBV12-5 and TRBJ2-2; D tentatively reads TRBD1 or TRBD2 (5 bases each). Looked up from germline, CDR1 is LGHNT and CDR2 is FRNRAP. This CDR3 contains 14 residues. Trimming cost V 7 bases and J 0 bases, with 9 bases left between them. In DNA form, the CDR3 reads TGTGCTAGTGTGGGGGTCCCGAACACCGGGGAGCTGTTTTTT. Its protein product is CASVGVPNTGELFF.

The chain employs TRBV19 and TRBJ1-5; 9 nucleotides agree with TRBD1. Per germline, CDR1 LNHDA and CDR2 SQIVND (reference sequence). J was trimmed by 1 base and V by 10 bases; bases with no gene match: 5. The CDR3 loop spans 14 amino acids. This chain's CDR3 is CATSDRGSNQPQHF. Written as DNA, the CDR3 is TGTGCCACCTCGGACAGGGGAAGCAATCAGCCCCAGCATTTT.